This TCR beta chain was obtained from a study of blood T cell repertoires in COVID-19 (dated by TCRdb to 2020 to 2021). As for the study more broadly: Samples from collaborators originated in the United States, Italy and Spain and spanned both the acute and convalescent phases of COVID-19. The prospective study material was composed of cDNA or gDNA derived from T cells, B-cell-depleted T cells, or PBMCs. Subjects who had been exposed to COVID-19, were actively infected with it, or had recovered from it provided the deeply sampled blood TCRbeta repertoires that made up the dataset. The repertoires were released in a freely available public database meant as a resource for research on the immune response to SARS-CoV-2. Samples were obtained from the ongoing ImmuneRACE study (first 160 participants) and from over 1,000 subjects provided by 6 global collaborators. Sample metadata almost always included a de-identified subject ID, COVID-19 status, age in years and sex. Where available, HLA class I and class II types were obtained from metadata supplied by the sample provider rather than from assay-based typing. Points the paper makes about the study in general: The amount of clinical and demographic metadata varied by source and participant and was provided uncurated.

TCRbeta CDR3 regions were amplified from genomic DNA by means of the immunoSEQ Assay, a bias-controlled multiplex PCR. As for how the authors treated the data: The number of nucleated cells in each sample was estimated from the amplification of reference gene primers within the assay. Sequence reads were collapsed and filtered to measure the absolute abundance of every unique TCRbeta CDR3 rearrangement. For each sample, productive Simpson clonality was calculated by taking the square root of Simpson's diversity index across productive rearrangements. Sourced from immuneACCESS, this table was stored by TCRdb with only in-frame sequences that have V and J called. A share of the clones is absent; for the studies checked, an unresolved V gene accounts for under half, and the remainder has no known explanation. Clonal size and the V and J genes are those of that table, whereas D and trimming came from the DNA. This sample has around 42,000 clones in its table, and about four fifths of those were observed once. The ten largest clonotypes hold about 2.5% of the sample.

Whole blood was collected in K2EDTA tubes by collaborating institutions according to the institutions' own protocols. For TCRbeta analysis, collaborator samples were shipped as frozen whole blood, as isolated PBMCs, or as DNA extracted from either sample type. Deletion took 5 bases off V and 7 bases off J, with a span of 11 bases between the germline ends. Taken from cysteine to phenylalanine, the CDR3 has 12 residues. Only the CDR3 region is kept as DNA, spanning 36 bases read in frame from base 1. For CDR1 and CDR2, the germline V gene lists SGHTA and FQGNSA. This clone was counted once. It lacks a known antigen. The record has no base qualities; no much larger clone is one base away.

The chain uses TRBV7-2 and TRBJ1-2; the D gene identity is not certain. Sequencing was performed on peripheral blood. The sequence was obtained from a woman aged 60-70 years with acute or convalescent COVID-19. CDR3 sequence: CASSPTMGGYTF. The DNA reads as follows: TGTGCCAGCAGCCCCACTATGGGTGGCTACACCTTC.